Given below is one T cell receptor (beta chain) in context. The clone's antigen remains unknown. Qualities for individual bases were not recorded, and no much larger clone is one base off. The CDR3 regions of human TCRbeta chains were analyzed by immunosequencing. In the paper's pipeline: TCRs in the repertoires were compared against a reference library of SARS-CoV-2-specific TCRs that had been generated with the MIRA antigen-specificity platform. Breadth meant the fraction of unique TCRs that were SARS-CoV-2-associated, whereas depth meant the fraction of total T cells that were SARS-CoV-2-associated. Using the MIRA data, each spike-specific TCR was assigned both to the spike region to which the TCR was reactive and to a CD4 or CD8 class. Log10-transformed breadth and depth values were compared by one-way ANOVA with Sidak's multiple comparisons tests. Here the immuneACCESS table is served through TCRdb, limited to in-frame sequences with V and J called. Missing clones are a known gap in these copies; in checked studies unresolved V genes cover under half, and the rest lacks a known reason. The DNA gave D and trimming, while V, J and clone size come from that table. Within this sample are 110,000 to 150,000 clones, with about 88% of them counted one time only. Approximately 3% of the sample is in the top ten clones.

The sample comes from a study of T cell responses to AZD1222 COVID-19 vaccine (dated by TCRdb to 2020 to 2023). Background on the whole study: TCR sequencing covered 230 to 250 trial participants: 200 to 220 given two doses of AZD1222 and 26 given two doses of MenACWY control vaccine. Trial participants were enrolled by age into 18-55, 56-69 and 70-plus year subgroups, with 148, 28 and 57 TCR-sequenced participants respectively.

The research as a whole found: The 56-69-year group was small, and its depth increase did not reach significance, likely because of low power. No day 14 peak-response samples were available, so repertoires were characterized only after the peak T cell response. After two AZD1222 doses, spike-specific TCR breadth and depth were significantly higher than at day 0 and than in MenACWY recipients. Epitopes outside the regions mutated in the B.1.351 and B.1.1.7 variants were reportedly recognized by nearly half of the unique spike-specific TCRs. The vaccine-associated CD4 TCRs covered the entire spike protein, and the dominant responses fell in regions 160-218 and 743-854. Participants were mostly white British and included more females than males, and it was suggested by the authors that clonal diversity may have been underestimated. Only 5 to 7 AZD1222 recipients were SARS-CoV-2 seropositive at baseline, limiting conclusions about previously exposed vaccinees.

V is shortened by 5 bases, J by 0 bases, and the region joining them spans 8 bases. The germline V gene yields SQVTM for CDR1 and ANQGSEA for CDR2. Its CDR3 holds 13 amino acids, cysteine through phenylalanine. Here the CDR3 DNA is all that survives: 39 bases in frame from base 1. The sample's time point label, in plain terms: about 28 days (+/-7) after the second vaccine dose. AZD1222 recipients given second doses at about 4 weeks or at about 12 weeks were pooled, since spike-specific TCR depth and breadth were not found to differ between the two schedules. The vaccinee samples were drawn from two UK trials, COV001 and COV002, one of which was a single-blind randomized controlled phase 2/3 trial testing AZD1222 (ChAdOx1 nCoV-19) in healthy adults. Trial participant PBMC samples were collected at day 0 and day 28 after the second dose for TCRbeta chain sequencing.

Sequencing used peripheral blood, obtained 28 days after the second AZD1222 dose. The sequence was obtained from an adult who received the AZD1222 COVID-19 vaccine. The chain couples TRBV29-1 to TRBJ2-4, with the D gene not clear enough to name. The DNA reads TGCAGCGTTTTAGGTCTAGCCAAAAACATTCAGTACTTC. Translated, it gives CSVLGLAKNIQYF.